A single sample is the source of the 15 T cell receptor beta chains below, sequenced in a study of T cell repertoires in cytomegalovirus infection. No antigens are known for them. In TCRdb, the reads were re-called with MiXCR into one record per CDR3 protein. The sample yields around 800,000 distinct CDR3 sequences, about 31% seen once. The specimen was cultured CD8+ T cells from PBMCs, collected from culture after CMV antigen stimulation. These receptors all come from a human donor in good health (CMV status not recorded). Some clones in this sample may be carry-over from other donors' samples.

This clonotype was counted many times. V usage is TRBV12-3 or TRBV12-4 and J usage is TRBJ1-2; 7 bases agree with TRBD1. V was clipped by 8 bases and J by 8 bases; unmatched bases: 8. CDR3 length: 12 residues. The CDR3 protein is CASLEGARGYTF. The CDR3 DNA reads TGTGCCAGCCTTGAGGGGGCGCGGGGCTACACCTTC.

Only a few counts were recorded for this clonotype. The chain carries TRBV18 and TRBJ2-7; 9 bases line up with TRBD1. Losses at the gene ends were 5 bases for V and 3 bases for J; bases not matched to a gene: 11. CDR1 is KGHSH, CDR2 LQKENI, per germline. CDR3 length: 16 residues. Written as DNA, the CDR3 is TGTGCCAGCTCAGCGACCGAGGGACAGGGTTACTACGAGCAGTACGTC. Its translation is CASSATEGQGYYEQYV.

The table lists this clonotype with a few counts. The chain carries TRBV28 and TRBJ1-5; 7 nucleotides match TRBD1. This CDR3 contains 15 residues. With 3 bases clipped from V and 1 base from J, the junction kept 3 bases outside the gene matches. Germline V lookup: CDR1 MDHEN, CDR2 SYDVKM. The CDR3 DNA sequence: TGTGCCAGCAGTTTGGACAGGATGAGCAATCAGCCCCAGCATTTT. This encodes CASSLDRMSNQPQHF.

The chain joins TRBV6-5 to TRBJ2-3; the match to TRBD1 covers 7 bases. The CDR3 is made up of 15 amino acids. Germline trimming cut 2 bases from V and 6 bases from J; bases unmatched to any gene: 8. Germline-derived CDR1 and CDR2 are MNHEY and SVGAGI. CDR3 sequence (DNA): TGTGCCAGCAGTTACAGGGGGCCCGTTTTTGATACGCAGTATTTT. Translation: CASSYRGPVFDTQYF.

With respect to this clonotype: One junction end does not reproduce the germline sequence, and a read error may be involved. The CDR3, as DNA: TGCGCCAGCAGCCAAGATAACGGGGGGCATAACCGAAACTCTGGATACACCATATATTTT. Translating it yields CASSQDNGGHNRNSGYTIYF. This chain uses TRBV4-3 with TRBJ1-3, with D possibly TRBD1 on 6 matching bases. This CDR3 is built from 20 residues. Germline CDR1 is LGHNA and CDR2 is YSLEER.

This rearrangement joins TRBV10-3 to TRBJ2-5, with 9 nucleotides matching TRBD2. Germline values: CDR1 ENHRY, CDR2 SYGVKD. J was trimmed by 4 bases and V by 3 bases; bases with no gene match: 9. The CDR3 consists of 16 residues. CDR3 DNA: TGTGCCATCAGTGACCCAGCGGGGGGATTAGTAGAGACCCAGTACTTC. This codes for CAISDPAGGLVETQYF.

The gene calls are TRBV27 and TRBJ1-1, with unresolved D. The CDR3 has 13 residues. Germline lookup yields CDR1 MNHEY and CDR2 SMNVEV (reference sequence). V lost 5 bases to trimming and J lost 1 base, with 8 bases between them. In DNA, the CDR3 is TGTGCCAGCAGTGACGCGGCGAACACTGAAGCTTTCTTT. Protein: CASSDAANTEAFF.

CDR3 sequence reads: CATSDFARARDDTQYF. The CDR3 bases are TGTGCCACCAGTGATTTCGCTAGGGCTAGGGACGATACGCAGTATTTT. J is TRBJ2-3 and V is TRBV24-1; either TRBD1 or TRBD2 may fit D (5 bases each). CDR1 KGHDR and CDR2 SFDVKD come from the germline V gene. The CDR3 loop spans 16 amino acids. V lost 1 base and J lost 6, with 16 bases in between.

This clonotype was detected only a few times. This sequence joins TRBV12-3 or TRBV12-4 and TRBJ2-5; the match to TRBD1 covers 7 bases. The CDR3 covers 16 residues. V was clipped by 5 bases and J by 1 base; unmatched bases: 10. Written as DNA, the CDR3 is TGTGCCAGCAGTCCCCTCGACAGGGTAGCCCAAGAGACCCAGTACTTC. This codes for CASSPLDRVAQETQYF.

The sample holds many counts of this clonotype. J is TRBJ2-7 and V is TRBV7-8; weak D call: TRBD2 (5 bases). The CDR3 has 17 residues. Trimming cost V 1 base and J 6 bases, with 22 bases left between them. Germline CDR1 and CDR2: SGHVS and FQNEAQ. The CDR3 loop is CASSLVGPGFIRSEQYV. CDR3 in DNA: TGTGCCAGCAGCTTAGTCGGACCGGGGTTTATTCGATCCGAGCAGTACGTC.

The genes are TRBV4-1 and TRBJ2-3; TRBD2 is a possible D gene (7 bases). CDR3 length equals 20 residues. V lost 2 bases to trimming and J lost 0 bases, with 24 bases between them. Germline-derived CDR1 and CDR2 are MGHRA and YSYEKL. CDR3 in DNA: TGCGCCAGCAGCCAACTACCCGGGGGGCCCACTTTGAGTAGCACAGATACGCAGTATTTT. This sequence encodes CASSQLPGGPTLSSTDTQYF.

This clonotype was detected only a few times. The chain carries TRBV20-1 and TRBJ1-6; 7 nucleotides align to TRBD1. Germline assignment: CDR1 DFQATT and CDR2 SNEGSKA (reference sequence). The CDR3 is made up of 15 amino acids. Trimming removed 5 bases from V and 0 bases from J; junction bases left unmatched: 4. The CDR3 sequence: CSAEGGSSYNSPLHF. As DNA, the CDR3 is TGCAGTGCTGAAGGGGGCAGCTCCTATAATTCACCCCTCCACTTT.

This clonotype was seen only a few times. The chain uses TRBV6-2 or TRBV6-3 and TRBJ2-1; D gene ambiguous. CDR1 is MNHEY, CDR2 SVGEGT, per germline. This CDR3 has 11 residues. V was pared by 4 bases and J by 9 bases, with 7 bases between. Here the CDR3 DNA reads TGTGCCAGCAGTTCCTCCACTGAGCAGTTCTTC. Protein product: CASSSSTEQFF.

The chain has TRBV7-9 and TRBJ2-2; 9 nucleotides line up with TRBD1. The CDR3 consists of 16 residues. Germline assignment: CDR1 SEHNR and CDR2 FQNEAQ (reference sequence). V dropped 5 bases and J dropped 5; count of bases not matched to a gene: 9. The CDR3 DNA reads TGTGCCAGCAGCAGCCCGGGACAGGGAAAGACCGGGGAGCTGTTTTTT. Its translation is CASSSPGQGKTGELFF.

The chain carries TRBV27 and TRBJ1-5; D possibly corresponds to TRBD1 (6 bases). Trimming took 2 bases from V and 4 from J, leaving 9 bases between them. Germline-derived CDR1 and CDR2 are MNHEY and SMNVEV (reference sequence). This CDR3 contains 14 residues. Here the CDR3 reads CASSLMGANQPQHF. The CDR3 nucleotides are TGTGCCAGCAGTTTAATGGGGGCGAATCAGCCCCAGCATTTT.